The clone carrying this TCR beta chain has a handful of counts. Its specificity is unknown. These data originate in a study of T cell repertoires in cytomegalovirus infection. TCRdb reprocessed the reads with MiXCR, giving one entry per CDR3 protein. The sample holds roughly 630,000 distinct CDR3 sequences; approximately 25% are singletons and the top ten take 6.5% to 10%. The study, taken as a whole, reports: HLA-C-restricted CMV-specific TCR beta clonotypes were dominant in the ex vivo response. The cumulative frequency of public TCR beta families identified carriers of CMV plus the relevant HLA.

V lost 0 bases to trimming and J lost 3 bases; unmatched junction nucleotides: 5. Germline lookup yields CDR1 MNHNY and CDR2 SVGAGI (reference sequence). The CDR3 loop spans 15 amino acids. Sequenced sample: CD8+ T cells from PBMCs. This clonotype originated in a human donor in good health (CMV status not recorded). Some clones in this sample may be carry-over from other donors' samples. The chain uses TRBV6-6 and TRBJ2-7; 7 bases match TRBD1. CDR3 nucleotides: TGTGCCAGCAGTTACTCACGGACAGGTCACTACGAGCAGTACTTC. It is translated as CASSYSRTGHYEQYF.